The 5 T cell receptor beta chains reported below all come from one sample, sequenced in a study of T cells in Graves' hyperthyroidism and ophthalmopathy. TCR beta CDR3 regions were amplified from RNA. Researchers ran a first-round RT-PCR on the TCR CDR3 using the HTBI primer set. Via MiXCR, TCRdb re-called the multiplex PCR reads, giving one row per CDR3 protein. The sample holds about 49,000 distinct CDR3 sequences, roughly 51% seen once. The sequenced sample consisted of peripheral blood or thyroid tissue (not recorded which). These receptors were collected from a young man with Graves' hyperthyroidism.

This chain links TRBV2 with TRBJ2-7; 8 bases are shared with TRBD1. This CDR3 region has 14 residues. CDR1 and CDR2 from the germline V gene are SNHLY and FYNNEI. Losses at the gene ends were 6 bases for V and 3 bases for J; bases not matched to a gene: 7. In DNA, the CDR3 is TGTGCCAGCAGGACGGGACAGGACTACTACGAGCAGTACTTC. This translates into CASRTGQDYYEQYF.

This clonotype was seen at least ten times. The chain carries TRBV19 and TRBJ2-7; D is perhaps TRBD2 (6 bases). The CDR3 consists of 15 residues. V shed 5 bases and J shed 0 bases, with 14 bases lying between them. The germline V gene has CDR1 LNHDA and CDR2 SQIVND (reference sequence). Here the CDR3 DNA reads TGTGCCAGTAGTGAACGGGACTCTAGCTCCTACGAGCAGTACTTC. This codes for CASSERDSSSYEQYF.

The chain has TRBV7-8 and TRBJ1-1; D is uncertain. CDR1 and CDR2 from the germline V gene are SGHVS and FQNEAQ. The ends were cut back, 2 bases at V and 6 bases at J, with 7 bases in the middle. CDR3 size: 12 residues. CDR3 residues: CASSLQTPEAFF. The CDR3, as DNA: TGTGCCAGCAGCTTACAGACCCCTGAAGCTTTCTTT.

Comments on this clonotype: The junction shows a germline mismatch at one end, possibly a read error. This rearrangement joins TRBV10-3 to TRBJ2-7, with a tentative D call TRBD2 (5 bases). The germline V gene encodes CDR1 ENHRY and CDR2 SYGVKD. CDR3 length: 15 residues. CDR3 sequence reads: CAISEVQKRAYERYF. CDR3 DNA: TGTGCCATCAGTGAAGTACAGAAGAGGGCCTACGAGCGGTACTTC.

The rearrangement uses TRBV10-3 and TRBJ2-5; possibly TRBD2 for D (5 bases). The length of the CDR3 is 16 residues. Germline lookup yields CDR1 ENHRY and CDR2 SYGVKD. V lost 10 bases and J 12 bases, leaving 33 bases between the germline ends. The CDR3 region has the DNA TGTGCCACCCGCCGCCCCGGTAGGACTTATCAGAGCGAGGAGTACTTC. Its translation is CATRRPGRTYQSEEYF.